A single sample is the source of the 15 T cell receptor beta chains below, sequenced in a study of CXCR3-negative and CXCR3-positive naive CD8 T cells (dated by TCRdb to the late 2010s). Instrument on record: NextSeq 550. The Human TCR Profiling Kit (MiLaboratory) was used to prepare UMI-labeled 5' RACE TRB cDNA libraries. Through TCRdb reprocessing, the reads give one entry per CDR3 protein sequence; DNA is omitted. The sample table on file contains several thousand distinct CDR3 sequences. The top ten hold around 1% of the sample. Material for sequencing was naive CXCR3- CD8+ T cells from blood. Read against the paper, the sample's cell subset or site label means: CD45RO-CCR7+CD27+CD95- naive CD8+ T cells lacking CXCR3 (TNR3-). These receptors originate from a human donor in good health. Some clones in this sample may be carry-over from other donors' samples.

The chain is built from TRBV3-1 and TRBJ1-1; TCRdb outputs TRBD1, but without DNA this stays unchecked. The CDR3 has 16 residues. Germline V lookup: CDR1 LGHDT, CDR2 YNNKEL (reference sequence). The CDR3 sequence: CASSPREDYMNTEAFF. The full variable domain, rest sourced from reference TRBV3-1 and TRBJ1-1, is DTAVSQTPKYLVTQMGNDKSIKCEQNLGHDTMYWYKQDSKKFLKIMFSYNNKELIINETVPNRFSPKSPDKAHLNLHINSLELGDSAVYFCASSPREDYMNTEAFFGQGTRLTVV.

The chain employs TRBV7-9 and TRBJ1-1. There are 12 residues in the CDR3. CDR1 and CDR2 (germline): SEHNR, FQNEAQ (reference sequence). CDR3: CASSLESTEAFF. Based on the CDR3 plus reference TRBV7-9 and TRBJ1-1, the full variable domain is DTGVSQNPRHKITKRGQNVTFRCDPISEHNRLYWYRQTLGQGPEFLTYFQNEAQLEKSRLLSDRFSAERPKGSFSTLEIQRTEQGDSAMYLCASSLESTEAFFGQGTRLTVV.

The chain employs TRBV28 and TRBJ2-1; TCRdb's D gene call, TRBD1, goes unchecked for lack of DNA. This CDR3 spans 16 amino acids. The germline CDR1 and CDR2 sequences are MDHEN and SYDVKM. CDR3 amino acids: CASSFGQGNPYNEQFF.

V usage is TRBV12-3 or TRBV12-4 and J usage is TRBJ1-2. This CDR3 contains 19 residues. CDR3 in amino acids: CASSLSVPFSGTLGYGYTF.

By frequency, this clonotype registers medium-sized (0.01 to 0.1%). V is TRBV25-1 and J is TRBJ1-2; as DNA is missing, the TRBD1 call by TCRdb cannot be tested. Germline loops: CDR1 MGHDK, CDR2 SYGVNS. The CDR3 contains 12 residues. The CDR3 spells CASSGTAYGYTF.

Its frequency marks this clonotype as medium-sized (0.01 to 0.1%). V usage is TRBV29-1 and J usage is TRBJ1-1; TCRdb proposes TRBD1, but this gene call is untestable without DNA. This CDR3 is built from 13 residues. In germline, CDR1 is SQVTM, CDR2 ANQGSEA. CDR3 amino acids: CSVSGGSNTEAFF.

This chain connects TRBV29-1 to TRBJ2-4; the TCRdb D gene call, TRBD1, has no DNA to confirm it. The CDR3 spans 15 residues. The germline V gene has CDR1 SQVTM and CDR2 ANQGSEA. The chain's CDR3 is CSVGGSSEAKNIQYF.

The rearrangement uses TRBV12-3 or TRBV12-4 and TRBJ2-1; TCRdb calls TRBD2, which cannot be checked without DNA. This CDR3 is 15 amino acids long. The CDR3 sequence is CASSLLAGAINEQFF.

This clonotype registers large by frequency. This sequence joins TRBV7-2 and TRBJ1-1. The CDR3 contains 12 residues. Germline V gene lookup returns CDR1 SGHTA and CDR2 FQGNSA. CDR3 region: CASSPQRLTAFF.

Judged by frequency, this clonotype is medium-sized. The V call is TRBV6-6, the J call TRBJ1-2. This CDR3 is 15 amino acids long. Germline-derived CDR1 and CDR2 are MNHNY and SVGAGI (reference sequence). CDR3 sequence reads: CASSSPKDPRGGYTF.

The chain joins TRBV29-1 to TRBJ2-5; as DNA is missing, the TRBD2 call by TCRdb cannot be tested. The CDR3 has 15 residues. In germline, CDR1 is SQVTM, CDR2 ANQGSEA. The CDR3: CSVEAGLDSGGAQYF.

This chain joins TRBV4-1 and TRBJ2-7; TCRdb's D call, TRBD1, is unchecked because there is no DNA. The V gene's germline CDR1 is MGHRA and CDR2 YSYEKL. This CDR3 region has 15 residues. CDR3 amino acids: CASSQEQGEAYEQYF.

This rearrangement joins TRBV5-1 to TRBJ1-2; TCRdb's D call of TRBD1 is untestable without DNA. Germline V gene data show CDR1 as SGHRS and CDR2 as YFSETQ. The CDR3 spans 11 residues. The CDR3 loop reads CATKGQAGYTF.

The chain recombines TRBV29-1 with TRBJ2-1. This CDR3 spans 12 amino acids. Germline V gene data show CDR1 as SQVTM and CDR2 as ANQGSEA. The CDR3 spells CSVEGVGDEQFF.

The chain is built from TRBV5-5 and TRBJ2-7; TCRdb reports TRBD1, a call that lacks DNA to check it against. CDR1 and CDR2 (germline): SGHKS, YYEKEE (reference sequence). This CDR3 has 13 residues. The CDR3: CASRDDGGYEQYF.